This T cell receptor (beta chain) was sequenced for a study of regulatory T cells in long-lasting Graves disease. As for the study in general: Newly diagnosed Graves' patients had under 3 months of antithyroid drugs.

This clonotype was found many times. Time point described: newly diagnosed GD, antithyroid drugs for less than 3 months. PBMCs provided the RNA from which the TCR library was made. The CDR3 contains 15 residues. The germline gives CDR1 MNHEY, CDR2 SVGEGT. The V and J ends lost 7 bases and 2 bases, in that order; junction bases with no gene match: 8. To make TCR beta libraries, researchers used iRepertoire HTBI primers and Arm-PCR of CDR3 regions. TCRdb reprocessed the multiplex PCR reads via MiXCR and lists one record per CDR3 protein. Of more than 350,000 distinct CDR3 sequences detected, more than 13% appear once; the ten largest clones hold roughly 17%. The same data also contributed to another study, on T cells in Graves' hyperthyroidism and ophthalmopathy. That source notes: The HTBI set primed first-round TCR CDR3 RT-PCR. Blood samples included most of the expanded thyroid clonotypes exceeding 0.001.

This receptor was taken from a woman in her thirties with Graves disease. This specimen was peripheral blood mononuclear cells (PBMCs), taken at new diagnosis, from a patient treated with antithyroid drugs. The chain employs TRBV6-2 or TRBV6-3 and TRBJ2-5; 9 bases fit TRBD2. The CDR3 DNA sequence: TGTGCCAGCACTAGGGCGGGAGGGGGTCAAGAGACCCAGTACTTC. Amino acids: CASTRAGGGQETQYF.